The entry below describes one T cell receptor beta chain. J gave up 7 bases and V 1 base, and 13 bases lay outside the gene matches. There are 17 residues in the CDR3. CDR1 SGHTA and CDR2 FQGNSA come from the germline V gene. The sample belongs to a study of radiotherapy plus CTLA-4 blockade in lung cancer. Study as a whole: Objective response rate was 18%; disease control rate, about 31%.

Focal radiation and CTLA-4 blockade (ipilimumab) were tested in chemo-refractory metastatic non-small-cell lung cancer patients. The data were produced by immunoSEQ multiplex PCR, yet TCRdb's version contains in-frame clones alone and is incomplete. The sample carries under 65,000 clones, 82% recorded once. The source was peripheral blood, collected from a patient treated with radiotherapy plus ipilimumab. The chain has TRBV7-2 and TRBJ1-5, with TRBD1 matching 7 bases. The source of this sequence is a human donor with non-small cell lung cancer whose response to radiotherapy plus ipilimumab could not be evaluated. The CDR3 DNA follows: TGTGCCAGCAGCTTAGAGCCAGGGGGATCCCATGGGCAGCCCCAGCATTTT. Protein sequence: CASSLEPGGSHGQPQHF.